This entry lists 25 T cell receptor beta chains sequenced from one sample in a study of cytomegalovirus exposure and HLA in healthy donors. PCR involved 60 Vbeta and 13 Jbeta primers. Libraries were prepared by immunoSEQ multiplex PCR; TCRdb keeps only in-frame clonotypes and omits some of them. The sample consists of about 150,000 clones, around 80% of them appearing once. Sequencing was carried out using PBMCs. The receptors originated from a woman in her forties or fifties in good health and CMV-seropositive.

A note on this clone: Other DNA sequences in this sample translate to the same CDR3. V is TRBV13 and J is TRBJ1-3; weak D call: TRBD1 (5 bases). The length of the CDR3 is 15 residues. Germline CDR1 is PRHDT and CDR2 is FYEKMQ (reference sequence). V was pared by 1 base and J by 4 bases, with 11 bases between. The CDR3 DNA reads TGTGCCAGCAGCTTAGCAGGTACAGGAGGAAACACCATATATTTT. Amino acids: CASSLAGTGGNTIYF.

The rearrangement joins TRBV30 to TRBJ2-1; 8 nucleotides align to TRBD2. The V and J ends lost 5 bases and 4 bases, in that order; junction bases with no gene match: 10. This CDR3 has 15 residues. Per germline, CDR1 GTSNPN and CDR2 SVGIG (reference sequence). Here the CDR3 DNA reads TGTGCCTGGGGCACCGGGACTAGTAGGTACAATGAGCAGTTCTTC. It encodes CAWGTGTSRYNEQFF. The whole variable domain, filled in from reference TRBV30 and TRBJ2-1, reads SQTIHQWPATLVQPVGSPLSLECTVEGTSNPNLYWYRQAAGRGLQLLFYSVGIGQISSEVPQNLSASRPQDRQFILSSKKLLLSDSGFYLCAWGTGTSRYNEQFFGPGTRLTVL.

The rearrangement joins TRBV5-1 to TRBJ1-2, with 10 bases identical to TRBD1. V shed 0 bases and J 7 bases; nucleotides not matched to a gene: 9. There are 16 residues in the CDR3. From germline, CDR1 is SGHRS and CDR2 YFSETQ. The CDR3 DNA reads TGCGCCAGCAGCTTGGGCCTCTCCGGGACAGGGGCTGGCTACACCTTC. This translates into CASSLGLSGTGAGYTF.

The V call is TRBV18, the J call TRBJ2-3, with D tentatively TRBD1 (6 bases). The V end was cut by 3 bases, the J end by 1 base, with 8 bases between. This CDR3 spans 14 amino acids. The germline gives CDR1 KGHSH, CDR2 LQKENI. The CDR3 nucleotides are TGTGCCAGCTCACCTTACAGGGGCACAGATACGCAGTATTTT. This sequence encodes CASSPYRGTDTQYF.

The count of this clone is one. The chain has TRBV7-3 and TRBJ2-6; 10 bases align to TRBD1. CDR3 length equals 17 residues. V was pared by 5 bases and J by 2 bases, with 6 bases of the junction left unmatched. Germline-derived CDR1 and CDR2 are SGHTA and FQGTGA. CDR3 residues: CASSLGTGEAGANVLTF. For the CDR3, the DNA is TGTGCCAGCAGCCTGGGGACAGGGGAGGCTGGGGCCAACGTCCTGACTTTC.

The chain is built from TRBV7-2 and TRBJ2-3, with TRBD2 matching over 9 bases. Germline V lookup: CDR1 SGHTA, CDR2 FQGNSA. This CDR3 comprises 18 residues. V gave up 2 bases and J gave up 6 bases; unmatched junction bases: 15. In DNA, the CDR3 is TGTGCCAGCAGCTTAAAAGCGGGGGGAGCAGGGAGCCGGGATACGCAGTATTTT. Translated, it gives CASSLKAGGAGSRDTQYF.

The chain combines TRBV11-3 with TRBJ2-3; 8 positions agree with TRBD2. The CDR3 consists of 17 residues. CDR1 is SGHNT and CDR2 is YENEEA in the germline V gene. V gave up 4 bases and J gave up 2 bases; unmatched junction bases: 11. For the CDR3, the DNA is TGTGCCAGCAGCTCGCCTAAGTACGGGAGGGACACAGATACGCAGTATTTT. Translation gives CASSSPKYGRDTDTQYF.

The rearrangement links TRBV7-2 to TRBJ1-1; perhaps TRBD1 as D (5 bases). The V and J ends lost 5 bases and 1 base respectively, with 11 bases between them. In germline, CDR1 is SGHTA, CDR2 FQGNSA. The CDR3 sequence is 14 residues long. Written as DNA, the CDR3 is TGTGCCAGCAGCCCCCCCGGGGGGAACACTGAAGCTTTCTTT. Translation: CASSPPGGNTEAFF. Full variable domain (outside the CDR3, taken from reference TRBV7-2 and TRBJ1-1): GAGVSQSPSNKVTEKGKDVELRCDPISGHTALYWYRQSLGQGLEFLIYFQGNSAPDKSGLPSDRFSAERTGGSVSTLTIQRTQQEDSAVYLCASSPPGGNTEAFFGQGTRLTVV.

This chain joins TRBV11-2 and TRBJ2-5; D is perhaps TRBD2 (6 bases). The CDR3 loop spans 14 amino acids. V lost 1 base, J lost 5 bases, and 11 bases lay in between. Germline CDR1 and CDR2: SGHAT and FQNNGV. The CDR3 sequence is CASSLGQGGETQYF. The CDR3 DNA is TGTGCCAGCAGCTTAGGGCAGGGAGGCGAGACCCAGTACTTC.

Here the CDR3 DNA reads TGTGCCACCAGAGGGGGAGGGAGCCAGCCCCAGCATTTT. It encodes CATRGGGSQPQHF. The rearrangement links TRBV15 to TRBJ1-5, with D perhaps matching TRBD1 (6 bases). The CDR3 extends over 13 amino acids. The V and J ends lost 6 bases and 7 bases respectively, with 13 bases between them. Germline V gene lookup returns CDR1 LNHNV and CDR2 YYDKDF (reference sequence).

The CDR3 DNA reads as TGTGCCAGCAGTGTCTCACCCGGCGGCACTGAAGCTTTCTTT. Its translation: CASSVSPGGTEAFF. V usage is TRBV2 and J usage is TRBJ1-1; no clear D gene. Germline V gene lookup returns CDR1 SNHLY and CDR2 FYNNEI. The CDR3 runs to 14 residues. The V end lost 4 bases, the J end lost 4 bases, and 13 bases lay between the germline ends.

The chain joins TRBV7-8 to TRBJ2-7, with D possibly being TRBD1 (5 bases). This CDR3 contains 15 residues. CDR1 SGHVS and CDR2 FQNEAQ come from the germline V gene. V was shortened by 2 bases and J by 3 bases, with 14 bases between the two germline ends. CDR3 DNA: TGTGCCAGCAGCTTATTGTCCGTTCAGGGCTACGAGCAGTACTTC. Protein: CASSLLSVQGYEQYF. The full variable domain, with the rest looked up from reference TRBV7-8 and TRBJ2-7, is GAGVSQSPRYKVAKRGQDVALRCDPISGHVSLFWYQQALGQGPEFLTYFQNEAQLDKSGLPSDRFFAERPEGSVSTLKIQRTQQEDSAVYLCASSLLSVQGYEQYFGPGTRLTVT.

This clone showed up just a few times. The rearrangement uses TRBV7-2 and TRBJ2-2; no definite D call. The CDR3 is made up of 17 amino acids. V lost 5 bases and J lost 3, with 19 bases in between. The germline gives CDR1 SGHTA, CDR2 FQGNSA. In nucleotides, the CDR3 is TGTGCCAGCAGCCCCACAGAATGGTCCCGCGACACCGGGGAGCTGTTTTTT. Translated, it gives CASSPTEWSRDTGELFF.

CDR3 in DNA: TGTGCCAGCAGCTTAAGAGGTACGGAGTTCACAGATACGCAGTATTTT. This translates into CASSLRGTEFTDTQYF. The chain recombines TRBV5-6 with TRBJ2-3; D unresolved. The V end lost 2 bases, the J end lost 2 bases, and 15 bases lay between the germline ends. The CDR3 length is 16 residues. Germline CDR1 SGHDT, CDR2 YYEEEE.

Concerning this clone itself: The junction and the germline gene differ at one end; a read error may be behind it. This rearrangement joins TRBV27 to TRBJ2-6, with a weak D call TRBD2 (6 bases). The CDR3 is 18 residues long. Germline loops: CDR1 MNHEY, CDR2 SMNVEV (reference sequence). CDR3 region: CASSLFRGSGSGANGLTF. The CDR3, as DNA: TGTGCCAGCAGTTTATTTCGGGGGTCGGGGAGTGGGGCCAACGGCCTGACTTTC.

The CDR3 DNA reads TGTGCCAGCAGTGCCTCGGGGGGTCCTGGCACTGAAGCTTTCTTT. It translates to CASSASGGPGTEAFF. The chain is built from TRBV6-4 and TRBJ1-1, with a tentative D call TRBD1 (5 bases). This CDR3 has 15 residues. Germline loops: CDR1 MRHNA, CDR2 SNTAGT. With 4 bases removed from V and 4 bases from J, the gap between germline ends came to 16 bases.

The genes are TRBV7-9 and TRBJ2-5; TRBD1 is a possible D gene (6 bases). From germline, CDR1 is SEHNR and CDR2 FQNEAQ (reference sequence). Trimming took 2 bases from V and 5 from J, leaving 15 bases between them. The CDR3 contains 15 residues. CDR3 region: CASSLRATGWETQYF. CDR3 DNA sequence: TGTGCCAGCAGCTTAAGAGCAACAGGGTGGGAGACCCAGTACTTC.

The CDR3 sequence: CASSYRGLANEQYF. As DNA, the CDR3 is TGTGCCAGCAGTTACCGCGGACTAGCCAACGAGCAGTACTTC. The chain uses TRBV6-5 and TRBJ2-7, with 8 bases matching TRBD2. The CDR3 spans 14 residues. Trimming at V came to 2 bases and at J to 5 bases, leaving 5 bases not matched to a gene. Germline V CDR1 and CDR2: MNHEY, SVGAGI.

The V gene is TRBV7-2, the J gene TRBJ1-2; no definite D call. V lost 5 bases and J lost 5, with 18 bases in between. The germline CDR1 and CDR2 sequences are SGHTA and FQGNSA. This CDR3 is built from 15 residues. CDR3 region: CASSPHRGVGYGYTF. Written as DNA, the CDR3 is TGTGCCAGCAGCCCCCACCGGGGAGTGGGTTATGGCTACACCTTC.

CDR3 coding DNA: TGCGCCAGCAGCCAACCCGGACAGCGCTTTGGCTATGGCTACACCTTC. It translates to CASSQPGQRFGYGYTF. This sequence joins TRBV4-1 and TRBJ1-2; D possibly corresponds to TRBD1 (6 bases). Deletions cut 2 bases from V and 4 bases from J, with 17 bases between. CDR3 size: 16 residues. Germline V lookup: CDR1 MGHRA, CDR2 YSYEKL.

The CDR3 sequence: CASSPPGLAGAPYNEQFF. As DNA, the CDR3 is TGTGCCAGCTCACCTCCGGGACTAGCGGGGGCCCCCTACAATGAGCAGTTCTTC. V is TRBV18 and J is TRBJ2-1, with 14 bases matching TRBD2. CDR3 size: 18 residues. After removal of 3 bases from V and 2 bases from J, the junction contained 6 bases not matched to a gene. Looked up from germline, CDR1 is KGHSH and CDR2 is LQKENI.

This clone has only one observation. The chain employs TRBV11-2 and TRBJ2-7; TRBD2 might be the D (6 bases). This CDR3 is 15 amino acids long. Trimming took 1 base from V and 4 from J, leaving 14 bases between them. Germline V gene sequence: CDR1 SGHAT, CDR2 FQNNGV. CDR3: CASSLGGTSSYEQYF. The CDR3 nucleotides read TGTGCCAGCAGCTTAGGGGGGACTTCTAGTTACGAGCAGTACTTC.

This clone was counted a few times. One end of the junction does not line up with germline, which may come from a read error. The chain has TRBV7-9 and TRBJ2-2, with TRBD1 matching 7 bases. The CDR3 is 16 residues long. Germline lookup yields CDR1 SEHNR and CDR2 FQNEAQ (reference sequence). The CDR3: CASSVLQGMNAGELFF. DNA for the CDR3: TGTGCCAGCAGCGTATTACAGGGGATGAACGCCGGGGAGCTGTTTTTT.

J is TRBJ2-1 and V is TRBV9, with TRBD1 identical over 10 bases. Trimming removed 0 bases from V and 5 bases from J; junction bases left unmatched: 8. Germline V gene sequence: CDR1 SGDLS, CDR2 YYNGEE. This CDR3 is built from 17 residues. CDR3 protein: CASSVASDRGRDNEQFF. The CDR3 bases are TGTGCCAGCAGCGTAGCTTCTGACAGGGGGCGGGACAATGAGCAGTTCTTC. Full variable domain (missing parts from reference TRBV9 and TRBJ2-1): DSGVTQTPKHLITATGQRVTLRCSPRSGDLSVYWYQQSLDQGLQFLIQYYNGEERAKGNILERFSAQQFPDLHSELNLSSLELGDSALYFCASSVASDRGRDNEQFFGPGTRLTVL.

This clone turned up a few times. The CDR3: CASSLGIPGSEAFF. CDR3 nucleotides: TGTGCCAGCAGCTTAGGCATCCCCGGGAGTGAAGCTTTCTTT. The chain employs TRBV7-2 and TRBJ1-1, with D unclear. The germline V and J ends were trimmed by 1 base and 7 bases, with 13 bases remaining between them. CDR1 and CDR2 from the germline V gene are SGHTA and FQGNSA. There are 14 residues in the CDR3. Full variable domain (missing parts from reference TRBV7-2 and TRBJ1-1): GAGVSQSPSNKVTEKGKDVELRCDPISGHTALYWYRQSLGQGLEFLIYFQGNSAPDKSGLPSDRFSAERTGGSVSTLTIQRTQQEDSAVYLCASSLGIPGSEAFFGQGTRLTVV.